These 24 T cell receptor beta chains came from one sample sequenced in a study of OX40 agonist ivuxolimab in advanced cancers. The protocol was immunoSEQ multiplex PCR, while the TCRdb copy is restricted to in-frame clones and leaves out a portion. The data show tens of thousands of clones, 86% seen once. The source was CD4+ or CD8+ T cells sorted from blood, collected in a trial of the OX40 agonist ivuxolimab. Receptors originate from an adult with an advanced solid tumor such as melanoma, head and neck, liver or kidney cancer.

The V call is TRBV28, the J call TRBJ1-1, with D maybe TRBD1 (5 bases). There are 13 residues in the CDR3. Germline CDR1 and CDR2: MDHEN and SYDVKM. Trimming took 5 bases from V and 10 from J, leaving 17 bases between them. In nucleotides, the CDR3 is TGTGCCAGCAGTCCGGGGGGGGTGGCTATAGCTTTCTTT. It is translated as CASSPGGVAIAFF.

The chain joins TRBV7-6 to TRBJ2-5; 9 positions match TRBD2. V dropped 5 bases and J dropped 2; count of bases not matched to a gene: 9. The CDR3 contains 16 residues. Germline lookup yields CDR1 SGHVS and CDR2 FNYEAQ. CDR3 nucleotide sequence: TGTGCCAGCAGCCATAGCGGGAGCTCGACACAAGAGACCCAGTACTTC. Its translation is CASSHSGSSTQETQYF.

This clone occurred once. V and J are TRBV10-1 and TRBJ1-5; D is undetermined. Trimming removed 3 bases at V and 1 base at J, with 13 bases between. This CDR3 has 16 amino acids. Germline V CDR1 and CDR2: WNHNN, SYGVQD (reference sequence). CDR3 bases: TGCGCCAGCAGTGATTCCCCAGATACAAGCAATCAGCCCCAGCATTTT. Translated: CASSDSPDTSNQPQHF.

The chain employs TRBV28 and TRBJ2-3, with a tentative D call TRBD2 (7 bases). Germline lookup yields CDR1 MDHEN and CDR2 SYDVKM. V dropped 3 bases and J dropped 4 bases, with 11 bases sitting between them. The CDR3 sequence is 14 residues long. The CDR3 bases are TGTGCCAGCAGTTTGGGGGGGGCATCAGATACGCAGTATTTT. Translation: CASSLGGASDTQYF.

The rearrangement links TRBV5-1 to TRBJ2-1; 10 bases match TRBD2. The germline V gene encodes CDR1 SGHRS and CDR2 YFSETQ. Germline trimming cut 3 bases from V and 0 bases from J; bases unmatched to any gene: 3. This CDR3 is 16 amino acids long. The CDR3 DNA follows: TGCGCCAGCAGCTGGGCTAGCGGGAGCTCCTACAATGAGCAGTTCTTC. It translates to CASSWASGSSYNEQFF.

This chain uses TRBV5-4 with TRBJ2-7; no reliable D call. V lost 2 bases, J lost 2 bases, and 11 bases lay in between. The CDR3 is 14 amino acids. Germline V CDR1 and CDR2: SGHNT, YYREEE (reference sequence). CDR3 coding DNA: TGTGCCAGCAGCTTCGGGCAGACTCCCTACGAGCAGTACTTC. It yields the protein CASSFGQTPYEQYF.

This chain's CDR3 is CASSARTGAYSPLHF. CDR3 coding DNA: TGTGCCAGCAGTGCAAGGACAGGGGCTTATTCACCCCTCCACTTT. The chain carries TRBV25-1 and TRBJ1-6, with 9 positions matching TRBD1. The CDR3 is 15 amino acids. The germline CDR1 and CDR2 sequences are MGHDK and SYGVNS. Trimming cost V 4 bases and J 8 bases; bases outside gene matches: 6.

V gene TRBV5-1 combines with J gene TRBJ1-4; 10 nucleotides line up with TRBD1. Germline lookup yields CDR1 SGHRS and CDR2 YFSETQ. The junction had 3 bases not matched to a gene; V was cut back by 4 bases and J by 6 bases. The CDR3 is 14 residues long. CDR3 region: CASSAGTGDEKLFF. As DNA, the CDR3 is TGCGCCAGCAGCGCCGGGACAGGGGATGAAAAACTGTTTTTT.

This chain joins TRBV19 and TRBJ2-5, with 8 positions matching TRBD2. This CDR3 has 13 residues. J gave up 1 base and V 8 bases, and 3 bases lay outside the gene matches. Germline V gene lookup returns CDR1 LNHDA and CDR2 SQIVND (reference sequence). The CDR3 loop reads CASRLAGQETQYF. The CDR3 DNA reads as TGTGCCAGTCGTCTAGCGGGCCAAGAGACCCAGTACTTC. The whole variable domain, remainder taken from reference TRBV19 and TRBJ2-5, is DGGITQSPKYLFRKEGQNVTLSCEQNLNHDAMYWYRQDPGQGLRLIYYSQIVNDFQKGDIAEGYSVSREKKESFPLTVTSAQKNPTAFYLCASRLAGQETQYFGPGTRLLVL.

The J gene is TRBJ2-7, the V gene TRBV5-6, with D perhaps TRBD1 (6 bases). Germline V gives CDR1 SGHDT, CDR2 YYEEEE. CDR3 length: 14 amino acids. The V end was cut by 2 bases, the J end by 4 bases, with 13 bases between. CDR3 sequence reads: CASSLGGVNYEQYF. CDR3 nucleotides: TGTGCCAGCAGCTTAGGGGGTGTGAATTACGAGCAGTACTTC.

V gene TRBV6-5 combines with J gene TRBJ1-1; D is unclear. The CDR3 runs to 13 residues. Trimming cost V 0 bases and J 4 bases, with 6 bases left between them. The germline CDR1 and CDR2 sequences are MNHEY and SVGAGI. The DNA for the CDR3 is TGTGCCAGCAGTTACTCATACGTCACTGAAGCTTTCTTT. It specifies CASSYSYVTEAFF.

The chain has TRBV9 and TRBJ2-6; no definite D call. The ends were cut back, 1 base at V and 4 bases at J, with 6 bases in the middle. Per germline, CDR1 SGDLS and CDR2 YYNGEE. This CDR3 is built from 14 residues. The CDR3 DNA reads TGTGCCAGCAGCGTACCCTCCGGGGCCAACGTCCTGACTTTC. Translating it yields CASSVPSGANVLTF.

This chain joins TRBV5-1 and TRBJ2-3; D is uncertain. The CDR3 contains 14 residues. Trimming removed 0 bases from V and 2 bases from J, with 7 bases in between. In germline, CDR1 is SGHRS, CDR2 YFSETQ. The CDR3 loop is CASSLALNTDTQYF. CDR3 nucleotide sequence: TGCGCCAGCAGCTTGGCCCTAAACACAGATACGCAGTATTTT. Drawing the rest from reference TRBV5-1 and TRBJ2-3, the complete variable domain is KAGVTQTPRYLIKTRGQQVTLSCSPISGHRSVSWYQQTPGQGLQFLFEYFSETQRNKGNFPGRFSGRQFSNSRSEMNVSTLELGDSALYLCASSLALNTDTQYFGPGTRLTVL.

The chain recombines TRBV28 with TRBJ1-1, with 7 bases lining up with TRBD1. Trimming took 5 bases from V and 0 from J; bases not matched to a gene: 6. CDR3 length: 15 residues. Per germline, CDR1 MDHEN and CDR2 SYDVKM. The CDR3 sequence is CASSPLGQLNTEAFF. The CDR3 DNA is TGTGCCAGCAGTCCCCTGGGACAGCTGAACACTGAAGCTTTCTTT.

The chain links TRBV11-2 to TRBJ1-1, with D uncertain. V lost 1 base and J lost 3, with 6 bases in between. The CDR3 loop spans 13 amino acids. CDR1 SGHAT and CDR2 FQNNGV come from the germline V gene. The chain's CDR3 is CASSLAYDTEAFF. Written as DNA, the CDR3 is TGTGCCAGCAGCTTAGCTTATGACACTGAAGCTTTCTTT.

The chain recombines TRBV5-1 with TRBJ2-3; D not resolved. The length of the CDR3 is 15 residues. Trimming removed 0 bases at V and 1 base at J, with 9 bases between. From germline, CDR1 is SGHRS and CDR2 YFSETQ. The CDR3 nucleotides read TGCGCCAGCAGCTTGGACAGCCCTCGCACAGATACGCAGTATTTT. It encodes CASSLDSPRTDTQYF.

The DNA for the CDR3 is TGTGCCAGCAGCTCTCGGGGGACAGGAACCTACGAGCAGTACTTC. It yields the protein CASSSRGTGTYEQYF. The chain is built from TRBV7-9 and TRBJ2-7; 8 bases are a match to TRBD1. CDR3 length equals 15 residues. The V segment lost 4 bases and the J segment 2 bases; nucleotides outside the gene matches: 7. CDR1 and CDR2 (germline): SEHNR, FQNEAQ (reference sequence).

DNA for the CDR3: TGTGCCAGCAGTCCATATAAGACAGGGGGCACTGAAGCTTTCTTT. Residues: CASSPYKTGGTEAFF. The chain joins TRBV28 to TRBJ1-1; 9 nucleotides align to TRBD1. Germline values: CDR1 MDHEN, CDR2 SYDVKM. The CDR3 extends over 15 amino acids. The V segment lost 5 bases and the J segment 4 bases; nucleotides outside the gene matches: 8.

J is TRBJ2-1 and V is TRBV18; perhaps TRBD2 as D (6 bases). CDR1 is KGHSH, CDR2 LQKENI, per germline. Deletions cut 6 bases from V and 7 bases from J, with 16 bases between. CDR3 length: 14 amino acids. CDR3 bases: TGTGCCAGCTCCCCGACTAGTTGGGGTAATGAGCAGTTCTTC. It codes for CASSPTSWGNEQFF.

This clone was found once. The V gene is TRBV5-1, the J gene TRBJ1-1; D is unresolved. The germline V gene has CDR1 SGHRS and CDR2 YFSETQ. Trimming stripped 4 bases from V and 7 bases from J, with 14 bases between. The CDR3 loop spans 13 amino acids. In nucleotides, the CDR3 is TGCGCCAGCAGCCCCCCATCGGGGAATGAAGCTTTCTTT. This codes for CASSPPSGNEAFF.

The chain uses TRBV19 and TRBJ2-7, with D perhaps matching TRBD2 (5 bases). The V gene lost 6 bases and the J gene lost 3 bases, with 6 bases spanning the gap. The CDR3 spans 11 residues. In germline, CDR1 is LNHDA, CDR2 SQIVND (reference sequence). Here the CDR3 DNA reads TGTGCCAGTAGCGGGGACTACGAGCAGTACTTC. Protein sequence: CASSGDYEQYF. Variable domain in full (rest from reference TRBV19 and TRBJ2-7): DGGITQSPKYLFRKEGQNVTLSCEQNLNHDAMYWYRQDPGQGLRLIYYSQIVNDFQKGDIAEGYSVSREKKESFPLTVTSAQKNPTAFYLCASSGDYEQYFGPGTRLTVT.

The chain has TRBV19 and TRBJ2-2; 7 bases are shared with TRBD1. This CDR3 region has 16 residues. Germline values: CDR1 LNHDA, CDR2 SQIVND (reference sequence). V shed 4 bases, J shed 5 bases, and the junction held 10 bases outside the gene matches. CDR3 in amino acids: CASSTGRGSGTGELFF. CDR3 bases: TGTGCCAGTAGTACGGGCAGGGGGAGCGGTACCGGGGAGCTGTTTTTT.

The CDR3 coding sequence is TGTGCCAGCAGCCTAAGGGGATACGAGCAGTACTTC. It is translated as CASSLRGYEQYF. The V gene is TRBV28, the J gene TRBJ2-7, with TRBD1 as a possible D gene (5 bases). This CDR3 has 12 amino acids. CDR1 and CDR2 from the germline V gene are MDHEN and SYDVKM. V lost 6 bases and J lost 4, with 10 bases in between.

This chain joins TRBV7-2 and TRBJ2-1; D not resolved. Trimming removed 5 bases at V and 8 bases at J, with 19 bases between. Germline V CDR1 and CDR2: SGHTA, FQGNSA. CDR3 size: 15 residues. Here the CDR3 DNA reads TGTGCCAGCAGCCCCGGGTTGGCTAACGGGTATGAGCAGTTCTTC. Amino acids: CASSPGLANGYEQFF.